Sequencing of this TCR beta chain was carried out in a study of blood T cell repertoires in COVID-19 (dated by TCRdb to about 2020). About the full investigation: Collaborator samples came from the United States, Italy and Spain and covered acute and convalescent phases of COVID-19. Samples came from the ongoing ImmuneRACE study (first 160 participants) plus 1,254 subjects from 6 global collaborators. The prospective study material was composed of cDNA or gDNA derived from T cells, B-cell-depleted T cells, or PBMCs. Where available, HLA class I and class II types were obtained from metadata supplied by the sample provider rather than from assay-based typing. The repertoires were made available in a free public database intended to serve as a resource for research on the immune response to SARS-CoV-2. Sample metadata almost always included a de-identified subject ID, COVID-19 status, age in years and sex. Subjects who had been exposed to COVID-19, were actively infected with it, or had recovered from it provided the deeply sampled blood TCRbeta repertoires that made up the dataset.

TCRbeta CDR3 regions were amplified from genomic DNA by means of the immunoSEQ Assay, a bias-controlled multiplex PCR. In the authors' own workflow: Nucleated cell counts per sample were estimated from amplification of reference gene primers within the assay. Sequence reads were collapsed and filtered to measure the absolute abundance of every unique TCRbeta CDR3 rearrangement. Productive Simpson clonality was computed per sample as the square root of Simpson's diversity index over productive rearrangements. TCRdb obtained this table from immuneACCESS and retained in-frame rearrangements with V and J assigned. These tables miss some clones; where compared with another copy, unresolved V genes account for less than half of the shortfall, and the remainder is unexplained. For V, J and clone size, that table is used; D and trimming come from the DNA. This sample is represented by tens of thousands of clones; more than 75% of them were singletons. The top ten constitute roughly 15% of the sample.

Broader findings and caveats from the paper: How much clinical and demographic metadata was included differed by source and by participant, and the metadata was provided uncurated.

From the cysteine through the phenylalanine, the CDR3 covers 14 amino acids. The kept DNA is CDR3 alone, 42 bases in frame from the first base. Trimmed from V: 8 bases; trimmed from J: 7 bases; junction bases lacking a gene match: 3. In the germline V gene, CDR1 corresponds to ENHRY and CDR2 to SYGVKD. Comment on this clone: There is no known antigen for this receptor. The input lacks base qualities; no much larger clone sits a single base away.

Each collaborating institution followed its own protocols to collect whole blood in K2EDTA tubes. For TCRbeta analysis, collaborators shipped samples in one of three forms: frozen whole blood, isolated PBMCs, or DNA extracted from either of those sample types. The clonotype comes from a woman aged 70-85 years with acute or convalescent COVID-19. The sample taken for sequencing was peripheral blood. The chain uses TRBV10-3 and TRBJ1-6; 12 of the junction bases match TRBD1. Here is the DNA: TGTGCCATCGGGGGGACAGGGGGCAATTCACCCCTCCACTTT. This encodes CAIGGTGGNSPLHF.